The sequence of this TCR beta chain was determined in a study of T cell changes during pregnancy in multiple sclerosis. Clones were read by immunoSEQ multiplex PCR, and TCRdb kept only the in-frame ones, dropping some. The sample includes tens of thousands of clones, more than 85% seen only once; the top ten take approximately 5%. V lost 4 bases and J lost 8, with 18 bases in between. Germline V gene data show CDR1 as SGHNT and CDR2 as YYREEE (reference sequence). The CDR3 has 14 residues. The sample was CD8+ T cells from peripheral blood mononuclear cells, taken before pregnancy. The chain recombines TRBV5-4 with TRBJ1-1; D unresolved. This receptor was identified in a female donor with multiple sclerosis, enrolled in a pregnancy study. The CDR3 spells CASSPGVGDVEAFF. The DNA for the CDR3 is TGTGCCAGCAGCCCCGGCGTTGGAGACGTGGAAGCTTTCTTT.